This is a list of T cell receptor beta chains from one sample in a study of Graves' ophthalmopathy and Graves' hyperthyroidism. TCRdb itself ran the multiplex PCR reads through MiXCR, one entry per CDR3 protein. The sample records about 210,000 distinct CDR3 sequences, roughly 27% being singletons. Sequences were obtained from peripheral blood. The receptor set was obtained from a man aged 50-59 years with Graves' ophthalmopathy. Both conserved end residues are part of each CDR3. A D gene is named only where the DNA matches it firmly. Clone sizes are given selectively: once, few, many, or a class where the clone is expanded.

CDR3aa	CDR3nt	abundance	v_gene	j_gene	d_gene
CSARVPTRGTGELFF	TGCAGTGCTAGAGTACCGACTAGGGGCACCGGGGAGCTGTTTTTT	NA	TRBV20-1	TRBJ2-2	NA
CASISGAGVTEAFF	TGTGCCAGCATATCTGGGGCCGGGGTCACTGAAGCTTTCTTT	many	TRBV28	TRBJ1-1	NA
CASSGTGYSNQPQHF	TGTGCCAGCAGCGGTACAGGTTATAGCAATCAGCCCCAGCATTTT	many	TRBV28	TRBJ1-5	NA
CATRAAPTGELFF	TGTGCCACACGGGCAGCCCCCACCGGGGAGCTGTTTTTT	many	TRBV7-3	TRBJ2-2	NA
CASSPYRDRSGETQYF	TGTGCCAGCAGCCCCTACCGGGACAGGAGTGGAGAGACCCAGTACTTC	many	TRBV7-9	TRBJ2-5	TRBD1
CASSLYGGLQETQYF	TGTGCCAGCAGCCTCTATGGCGGGTTACAAGAGACCCAGTACTTC	many	TRBV6-5	TRBJ2-5	NA
CSAVGQGRDQPQHF	TGCAGTGCCGTAGGACAGGGAAGGGATCAGCCCCAGCATTTT	NA	TRBV20-1	TRBJ1-5	TRBD1
CASSQEEVYQETQYF	TGTGCCAGCAGCCAAGAAGAGGTGTACCAAGAGACCCAGTACTTC	many	TRBV4-2	TRBJ2-5	NA
CSVEVTLAGVVTYEQYF	TGCAGCGTTGAAGTCACGCTAGCGGGAGTGGTTACATACGAGCAGTACTTC	many	TRBV29-1	TRBJ2-7	TRBD2
CASTEAGGRELFF	TGTGCCAGCACAGAAGCTGGCGGTCGAGAGCTGTTTTTT	many	TRBV6-1	TRBJ2-2	NA
CASSLRGGSYEQYF	TGTGCCAGCAGTTTACGTGGTGGTAGCTACGAGCAGTACTTC	NA	TRBV6-5	TRBJ2-7	NA
CASRDSLIGEQYF	TGTGCCAGCCGGGACAGCCTCATCGGCGAGCAGTACTTC	few	TRBV6-2/TRBV6-3	TRBJ2-7	TRBD1
CSARDPWYQETQYF	TGCAGTGCTAGAGATCCTTGGTACCAAGAGACCCAGTACTTC	many	TRBV20-1	TRBJ2-5	NA
CASSYSFSGREGTYEQYF	TGTGCCAGCAGTTACTCGTTTAGCGGGAGAGAGGGTACCTACGAGCAGTACTTC	many	TRBV6-2/TRBV6-3	TRBJ2-7	TRBD2
CAWSVLGGGDSPLHF	TGTGCCTGGAGTGTACTAGGAGGGGGCGATTCACCCCTCCACTTT	NA	TRBV30	TRBJ1-6	TRBD1
CASTGRGGTNTGELFF	TGTGCCAGCACGGGCCGGGGGGGAACCAACACCGGGGAGCTGTTTTTT	many	TRBV6-5	TRBJ2-2	TRBD2
CASSLFQNRGAGELFF	TGTGCCAGCAGCTTATTCCAAAATCGTGGGGCCGGGGAGCTGTTTTTT	many	TRBV11-1	TRBJ2-2	NA
CASSRSRDGNQPQHF	TGTGCCAGCAGTAGGAGCCGGGACGGAAATCAGCCCCAGCATTTT	many	TRBV6-5	TRBJ1-5	NA
CASRAEWGGDSPLHF	TGTGCCAGCAGGGCCGAATGGGGGGGGGATTCACCCCTCCACTTT	many	TRBV2	TRBJ1-6	NA
CASTLSGNTIYF	TGTGCCAGCACCCTCTCTGGAAACACCATATATTTT	few	TRBV12-3/TRBV12-4	TRBJ1-3	NA
CASSYSHSGLAGSETQYF	TGTGCCAGCAGTTACTCGCACTCGGGACTAGCGGGATCGGAGACCCAGTACTTC	NA	TRBV12-3/TRBV12-4	TRBJ2-5	TRBD2
CAIRQTGTGELFF	TGTGCCATCCGCCAGACTGGCACCGGGGAGCTGTTTTTT	NA	TRBV6-1	TRBJ2-2	NA
CASKQGAYLEQYF	TGTGCCTCAAAGCAGGGGGCTTATCTCGAGCAGTACTTC	many	TRBV2	TRBJ2-7	TRBD1
CASSGTFSNTEAFF	TGTGCCAGCAGTGGTACGTTCTCGAACACTGAAGCTTTCTTT	once	TRBV6-1	TRBJ1-1	NA
CASSYSIASLNTEAFF	TGTGCCAGCAGTTACTCGATAGCGTCCTTGAACACTGAAGCTTTCTTT	many	TRBV6-2/TRBV6-3	TRBJ1-1	NA
CASSYEALWGYTF	TGTGCCAGCAGTTACGAAGCTCTCTGGGGCTACACCTTC	many	TRBV6-5	TRBJ1-2	NA
CASSTSTTGDLGF	TGTGCCAGCAGCACCTCCACCACAGGGGACCTCGGGTTC	NA	TRBV7-8	TRBJ2-5	TRBD1
CATGASGLYEQYF	TGTGCCACCGGTGCTAGCGGACTCTACGAGCAGTACTTC	many	TRBV11-2	TRBJ2-7	TRBD2
CASSLGAGSPNQPQHF	TGTGCCAGCAGCTTAGGAGCCGGCAGTCCCAATCAGCCCCAGCATTTT	many	TRBV7-9	TRBJ1-5	NA
CASSVGTAVGYTF	TGTGCCAGCAGCGTCGGGACAGCCGTTGGCTACACCTTC	many	TRBV6-1	TRBJ1-2	TRBD1
CSARNGTSGNTNIQYF	TGCAGTGCCCGAAACGGGACTAGCGGAAACACAAACATTCAGTACTTC	many	TRBV20-1	TRBJ2-4	TRBD2
CASSPTMVEGGYTEAFF	TGTGCCAGCAGCCCCACCATGGTTGAGGGGGGTTACACTGAAGCTTTCTTT	many	TRBV3-1	TRBJ1-1	NA
CASSQDPHQETQYF	TGTGCCAGCAGCCAAGACCCCCACCAAGAGACCCAGTACTTC	many	TRBV3-1	TRBJ2-5	NA
CASSLGLAGEQYF	TGTGCCAGCAGTTTAGGGCTTGCAGGCGAGCAGTACTTC	many	TRBV12-3/TRBV12-4	TRBJ2-7	NA
CASVLGPGTPKYF	TGTGCCAGCGTCCTTGGGCCGGGGACCCCGAAGTACTTC	many	TRBV12-3/TRBV12-4	TRBJ2-7	NA
CASTIRRTGNTIYF	TGTGCCAGCACCATCAGGCGGACTGGAAACACCATATATTTT	once	TRBV6-2/TRBV6-3	TRBJ1-3	NA
CASGERQETQYF	TGTGCCAGCGGGGAGAGGCAAGAGACCCAGTACTTC	NA	TRBV6-1	TRBJ2-5	NA
CASMRRSGSPLHF	TGTGCCAGCATGCGGAGGAGCGGTTCACCCCTCCACTTT	NA	TRBV6-1	TRBJ1-6	NA
CASSTGGDTGELFF	TGTGCCAGCAGTACAGGGGGGGACACCGGGGAGCTGTTTTTT	many	TRBV6-5	TRBJ2-2	NA
CASSPYRGDDQPQHF	TGTGCCAGCAGCCCTTACAGGGGGGATGATCAGCCCCAGCATTTT	many	TRBV14	TRBJ1-5	TRBD1
CASSLGWQGRSPLHF	TGTGCCAGCAGCTTGGGGTGGCAGGGCCGGTCACCCCTCCACTTT	many	TRBV11-2	TRBJ1-6	NA
CSVGLAGKYEQYF	TGCAGCGTTGGGTTAGCGGGAAAGTACGAGCAGTACTTC	many	TRBV29-1	TRBJ2-7	TRBD2
CASSPRGTGNHEQYF	TGTGCCAGCAGCCCCAGAGGGACAGGGAACCACGAGCAGTACTTC	many	TRBV13	TRBJ2-7	TRBD1
CASSLPLSYEQYF	TGTGCCAGCAGCTTACCCCTCTCCTACGAGCAGTACTTC	many	TRBV7-2	TRBJ2-7	NA
CSARVSVKRTQYF	TGCAGTGCTAGGGTATCAGTAAAGAGAACCCAGTACTTC	many	TRBV20-1	TRBJ2-5	NA
CASSPQRVTYEQYF	TGTGCCAGCAGTCCGCAGCGGGTCACCTACGAGCAGTACTTC	many	TRBV28	TRBJ2-7	NA
CASSFYPYLPYTEAFF	TGTGCCAGCAGTTTTTATCCCTACCTTCCATACACTGAAGCTTTCTTT	NA	TRBV28	TRBJ1-1	NA
CSAPQGDPNTEAFF	TGCAGTGCTCCTCAGGGGGACCCAAACACTGAAGCTTTCTTT	NA	TRBV20-1	TRBJ1-1	TRBD1
CASSEARDTEAFF	TGTGCCAGCAGCGAAGCCCGGGACACTGAAGCTTTCTTT	many	TRBV6-2/TRBV6-3	TRBJ1-1	NA
CASSFPGNPSGYEQYF	TGTGCCAGCAGCTTTCCTGGCAATCCCTCTGGGTACGAGCAGTACTTC	many	TRBV7-8	TRBJ2-7	NA
CASSLLAGVQETQYF	TGTGCCAGCAGTTTGTTAGCGGGAGTACAAGAGACCCAGTACTTC	many	TRBV7-2	TRBJ2-5	TRBD2
CASSSQREQEEQYF	TGTGCCAGCAGCTCCCAGCGGGAGCAGGAAGAGCAGTACTTC	many	TRBV11-2	TRBJ2-7	TRBD2
CSASLAGVQETQYF	TGCAGTGCTAGCCTAGCGGGAGTCCAAGAGACCCAGTACTTC	few	TRBV20-1	TRBJ2-5	TRBD2